The 26 T cell receptor beta chains below all came from one sample that was sequenced in a study of identical twins. TCRdb reanalysed the 5' RACE reads using MiXCR and keeps one entry per CDR3 protein. The table shows 750,000 to 950,000 distinct CDR3 sequences, with approximately 13% occurring only once. These data were also reused for a study on yellow fever vaccine responses in identical twins.

Sequencing was done on a sample of PBMCs. All receptors derive from a woman under 30 in good health.

This clonotype was found many times. The chain carries TRBV20-1 and TRBJ1-1; D not certain. The CDR3 is made up of 12 amino acids. Trimming took off 4 bases at V and 0 bases at J, with 6 bases between the two ends. Germline V CDR1 and CDR2: DFQATT, SNEGSKA (reference sequence). The CDR3 reads CSAKTVNTEAFF. CDR3 nucleotide sequence: TGCAGTGCTAAAACGGTGAACACTGAAGCTTTCTTT.

CDR3 amino acids: CASRLGGYPGANVLTF. The DNA for the CDR3 is TGTGCCAGCAGATTAGGGGGGTACCCTGGGGCCAACGTCCTGACTTTC. The V gene is TRBV28, the J gene TRBJ2-6; tentatively, D is TRBD1 or TRBD2 (6 bases each). Between the trimmed V and J ends, which lost 6 bases and 2 bases, there was a span of 14 bases. The germline gives CDR1 MDHEN, CDR2 SYDVKM. This CDR3 region has 16 residues. Using reference TRBV28 and TRBJ2-6 for the parts outside the CDR3, the full variable domain is DVKVTQSSRYLVKRTGEKVFLECVQDMDHENMFWYRQDPGLGLRLIYFSYDVKMKEKGDIPEGYSVSREKKERFSLILESASTNQTSMYLCASRLGGYPGANVLTFGAGSRLTVL.

This clonotype has only one observation. This chain uses TRBV18 with TRBJ2-5; 8 bases fit TRBD1. With 2 bases clipped from V and 6 bases from J, the junction kept 11 bases outside the gene matches. Germline CDR1 reads KGHSH; CDR2 reads LQKENI. The CDR3 totals 16 residues. CDR3 sequence reads: CASSPTARGQRKTQYF. In DNA form, the CDR3 reads TGTGCCAGCTCACCAACGGCCAGGGGGCAGCGAAAGACCCAGTACTTC. The whole variable domain, remainder taken from reference TRBV18 and TRBJ2-5, is NAGVMQNPRHLVRRRGQEARLRCSPMKGHSHVYWYRQLPEEGLKFMVYLQKENIIDESGMPKERFSAEFPKEGPSILRIQQVVRGDSAAYFCASSPTARGQRKTQYFGPGTRLLVL.

This clonotype was seen repeatedly, ten times or more. The rearrangement joins TRBV3-1 to TRBJ2-3, with D perhaps matching TRBD2 (6 bases). Trimming removed 1 base at V and 4 bases at J, with 6 bases between. CDR1 is LGHDT, CDR2 YNNKEL, per germline (reference sequence). The CDR3 consists of 13 residues. This CDR3 reads CASSQAGADTQYF. The CDR3 DNA reads as TGTGCCAGCAGCCAAGCGGGGGCAGATACGCAGTATTTT.

This clonotype was seen more than once but under ten times. The chain joins TRBV5-5 to TRBJ2-5; maybe TRBD2 (5 bases). The V gene lost 3 bases and the J gene lost 5 bases, with 17 bases spanning the gap. Germline V gene sequence: CDR1 SGHKS, CDR2 YYEKEE (reference sequence). The CDR3 has 15 amino acids. Written as DNA, the CDR3 is TGTGCCAGCAGCTCCGGACTCTCGCCCGGGGAGACCCAGTACTTC. Protein: CASSSGLSPGETQYF. The whole variable domain, filled in from reference TRBV5-5 and TRBJ2-5, reads DAGVTQSPTHLIKTRGQQVTLRCSPISGHKSVSWYQQVLGQGPQFIFQYYEKEERGRGNFPDRFSARQFPNYSSELNVNALLLGDSALYLCASSSGLSPGETQYFGPGTRLLVL.

This clonotype was counted only a few times. The chain is built from TRBV20-1 and TRBJ2-7; D gene uncertain. The V gene lost 0 bases and the J gene lost 3 bases, with 9 bases spanning the gap. This CDR3 has 13 amino acids. The V gene's germline CDR1 is DFQATT and CDR2 SNEGSKA (reference sequence). The CDR3 sequence is CSAREGSGYEQYV. The CDR3 nucleotides read TGCAGTGCTAGAGAGGGATCCGGCTACGAGCAGTACGTC.

The table lists this clonotype with a few counts. The V and J genes are TRBV7-8 and TRBJ2-2, with D perhaps being TRBD1 or TRBD2 (5 bases each). Trimming removed 1 base from V and 1 base from J, with 13 bases in between. There are 17 residues in the CDR3. In germline, CDR1 is SGHVS, CDR2 FQNEAQ. CDR3 DNA: TGTGCCAGCAGCTTAGGTCGGGGACGGGGGAACACCGGGGAGCTGTTTTTT. This gives the protein CASSLGRGRGNTGELFF. Combining the CDR3 with reference TRBV7-8 and TRBJ2-2 gives the whole variable domain GAGVSQSPRYKVAKRGQDVALRCDPISGHVSLFWYQQALGQGPEFLTYFQNEAQLDKSGLPSDRFFAERPEGSVSTLKIQRTQQEDSAVYLCASSLGRGRGNTGELFFGEGSRLTVL.

This clonotype occurred a few times. This chain joins TRBV5-1 and TRBJ2-1, with 8 bases matching TRBD2. The V segment lost 4 bases and the J segment 0 bases; nucleotides outside the gene matches: 12. This CDR3 is built from 18 residues. Germline values: CDR1 SGHRS, CDR2 YFSETQ. The chain's CDR3 is CASSPGGGGNPSYNEQFF. The CDR3 nucleotides read TGCGCCAGCAGCCCAGGTGGCGGGGGGAACCCCTCCTACAATGAGCAGTTCTTC.

This clonotype came up many times. The chain recombines TRBV5-1 with TRBJ2-7; a possible D gene is TRBD2 (6 bases). Between the trimmed V and J ends, which lost 0 bases and 2 bases, there was a span of 9 bases. Germline V CDR1 and CDR2: SGHRS, YFSETQ. This CDR3 contains 14 residues. CDR3 protein: CASSLGSGPYEQYF. CDR3 sequence (DNA): TGCGCCAGCAGCTTGGGTAGCGGACCCTACGAGCAGTACTTC.

This sequence joins TRBV29-1 and TRBJ1-1; 7 bases agree with TRBD1. The CDR3 is 12 residues long. The V and J ends lost 7 bases and 1 base, in that order; junction bases with no gene match: 3. CDR1 and CDR2 from the germline V gene are SQVTM and ANQGSEA. Here the CDR3 DNA reads TGCAGCGGGGGACAGACGAACACTGAAGCTTTCTTT. Translating gives CSGGQTNTEAFF.

This clonotype has just a few counts. The chain combines TRBV3-1 with TRBJ2-3, with D hard to call. Germline assignment: CDR1 LGHDT and CDR2 YNNKEL (reference sequence). This CDR3 is built from 13 residues. Trimming took 0 bases from V and 10 from J, leaving 11 bases between them. Here the CDR3 reads CASSQDVARAQYF. CDR3 bases: TGTGCCAGCAGCCAAGATGTTGCTAGGGCGCAGTATTTT.

This clonotype was seen only a few times. The chain carries TRBV28 and TRBJ2-1; D may be TRBD1 or TRBD2 (7 bases each). Trimming left V 6 bases short and J 7 bases short, with 22 bases between. The CDR3 contains 16 residues. Germline lookup yields CDR1 MDHEN and CDR2 SYDVKM. The CDR3 region has the DNA TGTGCCAGCAGGAGGGGGCTAGCGGACCAATGGAATGAGCAGTTCTTC. It yields the protein CASRRGLADQWNEQFF.

The chain uses TRBV7-6 and TRBJ2-1; D assignment may be TRBD1 or TRBD2 (5 bases each). CDR3 size: 15 residues. With 4 bases removed from V and 3 bases from J, the gap between germline ends came to 13 bases. Germline V gives CDR1 SGHVS, CDR2 FNYEAQ. CDR3 DNA: TGTGCCAGCAGCTCGCAGGGACCTAACTACAATGAGCAGTTCTTC. It specifies CASSSQGPNYNEQFF.

At least ten counts were recorded for this clonotype. The rearrangement uses TRBV7-9 and TRBJ2-1, with 8 bases aligning to TRBD2. The ends lost 4 bases at V and 6 bases at J; junction bases unmatched: 5. The CDR3 loop spans 14 amino acids. The germline V gene has CDR1 SEHNR and CDR2 FQNEAQ (reference sequence). The CDR3 nucleotides read TGTGCCAGCAGCTCCCCGGGAGGGAGCAATGAGCAGTTCTTC. Protein: CASSSPGGSNEQFF.

The chain couples TRBV25-1 to TRBJ1-1, with TRBD1 matching 7 bases. The germline CDR1 and CDR2 sequences are MGHDK and SYGVNS. This CDR3 region has 15 residues. Trimming at V came to 7 bases and at J to 1 base, leaving 9 bases not matched to a gene. DNA of the CDR3: TGTGCCAGCACGACAGGGTTTAGTCAGAACACTGAAGCTTTCTTT. Its translation: CASTTGFSQNTEAFF.

The chain employs TRBV6-5 and TRBJ1-1, with 7 bases fitting TRBD1. The CDR3 extends over 14 amino acids. Germline V lookup: CDR1 MNHEY, CDR2 SVGAGI. V was pared by 4 bases and J by 4 bases, with 6 bases of the junction left unmatched. The CDR3 protein is CASSSPGGATEAFF. CDR3 nucleotide sequence: TGTGCCAGCAGTTCCCCAGGGGGTGCCACTGAAGCTTTCTTT.

This clonotype has only a few counts. V and J are TRBV5-1 and TRBJ2-3, with TRBD1 matching over 7 bases. The CDR3 has 16 residues. Germline-derived CDR1 and CDR2 are SGHRS and YFSETQ. V lost 4 bases, J lost 0 bases, and 8 bases stayed unmatched. CDR3 loop: CASSPRDRSSTDTQYF. CDR3 in DNA: TGCGCCAGCAGCCCCCGGGACAGAAGTAGCACAGATACGCAGTATTTT.

J is TRBJ2-2 and V is TRBV5-1; D tentatively reads TRBD1 or TRBD2 (5 bases each). The CDR3 has 17 residues. V was clipped by 6 bases and J by 6 bases, with 24 bases between them. Germline CDR1 SGHRS, CDR2 YFSETQ. The CDR3, as DNA: TGCGCCAGCAACCCGCCGGAGAAGGGTGGGGGTGCCGGGGAGCTGTTTTTT. This translates into CASNPPEKGGGAGELFF.

This clonotype was seen at least ten times. This chain joins TRBV6-5 and TRBJ2-3; D could derive from TRBD1 or TRBD2 (5 bases each). Trimming shortened V by 0 bases and J by 4 bases, and 11 bases separated the two germline ends. CDR3 length equals 15 residues. CDR1 and CDR2 from the germline V gene are MNHEY and SVGAGI. CDR3 coding DNA: TGTGCCAGCAGTTACTCGGGGGTACGTGCAGATACGCAGTATTTT. Encoded protein: CASSYSGVRADTQYF.

The chain links TRBV27 to TRBJ2-1; TRBD1 matches 7 bases. This CDR3 spans 16 amino acids. Per germline, CDR1 MNHEY and CDR2 SMNVEV (reference sequence). V gave up 8 bases and J gave up 7 bases; unmatched junction bases: 17. The CDR3 region is CASRPEAGGVGNEQFF. CDR3 DNA sequence: TGTGCCAGCCGCCCGGAAGCAGGGGGAGTCGGAAATGAGCAGTTCTTC.

This clonotype has a handful of counts. This rearrangement joins TRBV4-2 to TRBJ2-2; D might be TRBD2 (6 bases). V lost 0 bases and J lost 8, with 13 bases in between. This CDR3 spans 15 amino acids. In germline, CDR1 is LGHNA, CDR2 YNFKEQ. The DNA of the CDR3 is TGTGCCAGCAGCCAAGATGTGGCTAGCGAGGGGGAGCTGTTTTTT. Protein sequence: CASSQDVASEGELFF.

This clonotype was recorded at least ten times. CDR3 residues: CASKSTLSSYEQYF. Here the CDR3 DNA reads TGTGCCAGCAAGTCAACCCTTTCCTCCTACGAGCAGTACTTC. The chain couples TRBV3-1 to TRBJ2-7; D unclear. This CDR3 is 14 amino acids long. From germline, CDR1 is LGHDT and CDR2 YNNKEL (reference sequence). V was trimmed by 7 bases and J by 0 bases, leaving 13 bases between them.

CDR3 protein: CASSQQRQPGEKLFF. The CDR3 DNA follows: TGCGCCAGCAGCCAACAGCGACAGCCCGGTGAAAAACTGTTTTTT. The chain recombines TRBV4-1 with TRBJ1-4; D is perhaps TRBD1 (5 bases). Trimming took 2 bases from V and 7 from J, leaving 14 bases between them. CDR1 and CDR2 (germline): MGHRA, YSYEKL. This CDR3 has 15 residues.

The J gene is TRBJ2-4, the V gene TRBV28; TRBD2 agrees at 7 bases. The CDR3 is made up of 17 amino acids. Trimming took 5 bases from V and 0 from J; bases not matched to a gene: 10. Germline CDR1 and CDR2: MDHEN and SYDVKM. The CDR3 sequence is CASSANLAALAKNIQYF. Written as DNA, the CDR3 is TGTGCCAGCAGTGCAAACCTAGCGGCGTTAGCCAAAAACATTCAGTACTTC. Full variable domain (missing parts from reference TRBV28 and TRBJ2-4): DVKVTQSSRYLVKRTGEKVFLECVQDMDHENMFWYRQDPGLGLRLIYFSYDVKMKEKGDIPEGYSVSREKKERFSLILESASTNQTSMYLCASSANLAALAKNIQYFGAGTRLSVL.

Only one count was recorded for this clonotype. This chain connects TRBV20-1 to TRBJ2-7; no clear D gene. Trimming removed 1 base from V and 6 bases from J, with 4 bases in between. The CDR3 covers 10 residues. Per the germline V gene, CDR1 is DFQATT and CDR2 is SNEGSKA (reference sequence). The CDR3 bases are TGCAGTGCTAGAGGGGTCGAGCAGTACTTC. Protein: CSARGVEQYF.

The sample holds a few counts of this clonotype. V is TRBV5-6 and J is TRBJ2-7, with a possible D match to TRBD2 (5 bases). Trimming took 4 bases from V and 5 from J, leaving 16 bases between them. From germline, CDR1 is SGHDT and CDR2 YYEEEE. This CDR3 is built from 14 residues. The CDR3 region is CASSLLGERDEQYV. CDR3 in DNA: TGTGCCAGCAGCCTCCTTGGGGAGAGGGACGAGCAGTACGTC.